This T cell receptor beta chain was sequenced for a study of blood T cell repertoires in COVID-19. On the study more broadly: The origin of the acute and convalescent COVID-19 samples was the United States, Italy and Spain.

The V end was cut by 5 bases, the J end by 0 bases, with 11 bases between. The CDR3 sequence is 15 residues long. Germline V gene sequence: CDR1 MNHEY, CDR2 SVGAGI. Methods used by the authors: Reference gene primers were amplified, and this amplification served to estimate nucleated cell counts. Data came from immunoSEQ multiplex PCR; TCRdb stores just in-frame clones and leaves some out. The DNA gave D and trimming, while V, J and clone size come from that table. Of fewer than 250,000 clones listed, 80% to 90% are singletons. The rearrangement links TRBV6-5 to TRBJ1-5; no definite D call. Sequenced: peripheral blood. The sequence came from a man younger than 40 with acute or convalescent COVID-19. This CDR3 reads CASSPLFYSNQPQHF. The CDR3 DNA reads TGTGCCAGCAGTCCTTTATTTTATAGCAATCAGCCCCAGCATTTT.